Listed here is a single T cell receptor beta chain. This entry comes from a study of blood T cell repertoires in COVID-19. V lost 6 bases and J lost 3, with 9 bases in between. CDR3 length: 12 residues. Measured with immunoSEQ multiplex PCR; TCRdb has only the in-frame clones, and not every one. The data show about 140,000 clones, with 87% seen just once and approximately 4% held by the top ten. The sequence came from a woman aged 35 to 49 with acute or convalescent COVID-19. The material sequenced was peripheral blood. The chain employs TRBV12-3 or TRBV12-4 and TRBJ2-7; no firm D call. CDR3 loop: CASSPSVYEQYF. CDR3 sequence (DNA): TGTGCCAGCAGCCCCTCGGTCTACGAGCAGTACTTC.